Listed here are 17 T cell receptor beta chains from one sample, sequenced in a study of radiation and T cells in renal cell carcinoma. Repertoires were generated with immunoSEQ multiplex PCR, while TCRdb's copy carries only in-frame clones and drops some. The sample contains around 9,000 clones, 55% to 80% of which appear only once. Treatment here: treatment-naive control, cytoreductive nephrectomy. The sequences come from tumor tissue, collected from a patient whose treatment was nephrectomy without radiotherapy. Receptors originate from a man aged 55 to 70 with renal cell carcinoma.

The CDR3: CASSYSRDRAYEQYF. CDR3 nucleotides: TGTGCCAGCAGTTACTCACGGGACAGGGCCTACGAGCAGTACTTC. The J gene is TRBJ2-7, the V gene TRBV6-6; 9 positions match TRBD1. Germline V gene sequence: CDR1 MNHNY, CDR2 SVGAGI (reference sequence). The V and J ends lost 0 bases and 2 bases, in that order; junction bases with no gene match: 2. The CDR3 loop spans 15 amino acids.

V usage is TRBV19 and J usage is TRBJ2-7, with D unresolved. The CDR3 is 15 residues long. Germline CDR1 reads LNHDA; CDR2 reads SQIVND (reference sequence). The V end lost 1 base, the J end lost 3 bases, and 13 bases lay between the germline ends. The CDR3 loop is CASSIAPAMGYEQYF. The DNA of the CDR3 is TGTGCCAGTAGTATAGCACCCGCAATGGGCTACGAGCAGTACTTC.

The chain joins TRBV7-9 to TRBJ1-5, with no clear D. There are 15 residues in the CDR3. Germline lookup yields CDR1 SEHNR and CDR2 FQNEAQ (reference sequence). V lost 1 base to trimming and J lost 7 bases, with 14 bases between them. DNA of the CDR3: TGTGCCAGCAGCTTAGGGGCGGAGGCCGGGCAGCCCCAGCATTTT. Amino acids: CASSLGAEAGQPQHF.

This chain connects TRBV20-1 to TRBJ2-5, with no clear D. From germline, CDR1 is DFQATT and CDR2 SNEGSKA (reference sequence). The CDR3 has 11 amino acids. V lost 5 bases and J lost 5, with 9 bases in between. The CDR3 spells CSAPSGETQYF. As DNA, the CDR3 is TGCAGTGCTCCTTCCGGGGAGACCCAGTACTTC.

This clone has only one observation. The chain has TRBV9 and TRBJ2-1; the match to TRBD1 covers 7 bases. From germline, CDR1 is SGDLS and CDR2 YYNGEE. The CDR3 loop spans 16 amino acids. J gave up 1 base and V 3 bases, and 7 bases lay outside the gene matches. This CDR3 reads CASSGGTVQSYNEQFF. CDR3 coding DNA: TGTGCCAGCAGCGGGGGGACAGTACAGTCCTACAATGAGCAGTTCTTC.

The chain couples TRBV28 to TRBJ1-2; TRBD1 matches 8 bases. Unmatched junction bases numbered 7, after V lost 6 bases and J lost 4 bases. Germline values: CDR1 MDHEN, CDR2 SYDVKM. CDR3 length: 14 amino acids. The chain's CDR3 is CASSQRQGPYGYTF. In nucleotides, the CDR3 is TGTGCCAGCAGCCAACGACAGGGGCCCTATGGCTACACCTTC.

V gene TRBV2 combines with J gene TRBJ1-1; TRBD1 aligns across 11 bases. The CDR3 spans 15 residues. Germline V gene lookup returns CDR1 SNHLY and CDR2 FYNNEI. J was trimmed by 4 bases and V by 5 bases; bases with no gene match: 6. CDR3 sequence (DNA): TGTGCCAGCAGTTGGACAGGGGGCGCAGGCACTGAAGCTTTCTTT. Translated, it gives CASSWTGGAGTEAFF.

The V and J genes are TRBV19 and TRBJ2-1; TRBD2 matches 9 bases. Germline loops: CDR1 LNHDA, CDR2 SQIVND (reference sequence). Trimming removed 6 bases from V and 0 bases from J; junction bases left unmatched: 3. The CDR3 totals 15 residues. The CDR3 region is CASRASGTSYNEQFF. CDR3 sequence (DNA): TGTGCCAGTAGGGCTAGCGGGACCTCCTACAATGAGCAGTTCTTC.

The chain has TRBV7-9 and TRBJ2-7, with D possibly called TRBD1 or TRBD2 (5 bases each). CDR1 and CDR2 from the germline V gene are SEHNR and FQNEAQ (reference sequence). The length of the CDR3 is 12 residues. Trimming took 6 bases from V and 4 from J, leaving 10 bases between them. This CDR3 reads CASREGPYEQYF. CDR3 sequence (DNA): TGTGCCAGCAGAGAGGGGCCTTACGAGCAGTACTTC.

This sequence joins TRBV18 and TRBJ1-2; D gene ambiguous. Germline assignment: CDR1 KGHSH and CDR2 LQKENI. The CDR3 totals 15 residues. Trimming left V 0 bases short and J 4 bases short, with 12 bases between. For the CDR3, the DNA is TGTGCCAGCTCACCACCAGACCGGGGAGGCTATGGCTACACCTTC. The encoded protein is CASSPPDRGGYGYTF.

This clone was observed a handful of times. The chain links TRBV7-2 to TRBJ2-5; no reliable D call. Trimming stripped 1 base from V and 2 bases from J, with 11 bases between. There are 15 residues in the CDR3. Germline values: CDR1 SGHTA, CDR2 FQGNSA. In DNA form, the CDR3 reads TGTGCCAGCAGCTTAGGGGCGAGCCTACAAGAGACCCAGTACTTC. Its protein is CASSLGASLQETQYF.

This clone was observed a few times. The gene calls are TRBV4-3 and TRBJ1-2; the D gene is possibly TRBD1 (5 bases). The CDR3 loop spans 15 amino acids. The germline V and J ends were trimmed by 0 bases and 8 bases, with 16 bases remaining between them. Per the germline V gene, CDR1 is LGHNA and CDR2 is YSLEER. The CDR3 reads CASSQETGTGVGYTF. CDR3 DNA: TGCGCCAGCAGCCAAGAAACCGGGACGGGTGTGGGCTACACCTTC.

The chain combines TRBV5-1 with TRBJ1-5; 7 bases are shared with TRBD1. The germline V gene encodes CDR1 SGHRS and CDR2 YFSETQ. The CDR3 covers 15 residues. Germline trimming cut 4 bases from V and 4 bases from J; bases unmatched to any gene: 8. CDR3: CASSLDPQGNQPQHF. In DNA form, the CDR3 reads TGCGCCAGCAGCCTGGATCCACAGGGGAATCAGCCCCAGCATTTT.

The gene calls are TRBV5-1 and TRBJ2-7; TRBD2 agrees at 9 bases. The CDR3 is 15 residues long. J lost 3 bases, V lost 4 bases, and 8 bases had no gene match. Germline V gives CDR1 SGHRS, CDR2 YFSETQ. The CDR3 spells CASSPAGTSRYEQYF. The CDR3 DNA sequence: TGCGCCAGCAGCCCCGCCGGGACTAGCCGCTACGAGCAGTACTTC.

The chain recombines TRBV10-2 with TRBJ2-3; D may be TRBD1 or TRBD2 (5 bases each). Germline-derived CDR1 and CDR2 are WSHSY and SAAADI. The V end lost 7 bases, the J end lost 5 bases, and 22 bases lay between the germline ends. There are 16 residues in the CDR3. In DNA, the CDR3 is TGCGCCAGCATCCGGGACCCCAATATAAAGGGAGATACGCAGTATTTT. This encodes CASIRDPNIKGDTQYF.

The chain carries TRBV5-1 and TRBJ2-5, with D possibly matching TRBD2 (6 bases). There are 12 residues in the CDR3. Per the germline V gene, CDR1 is SGHRS and CDR2 is YFSETQ. V was pared by 3 bases and J by 4 bases, with 7 bases between. CDR3 amino acids: CASSWGLETQYF. In DNA, the CDR3 is TGCGCCAGCAGCTGGGGACTAGAGACCCAGTACTTC.

The chain carries TRBV2 and TRBJ1-1; D gene ambiguous. The CDR3 is 15 residues long. Trimming took 1 base from V and 5 from J, leaving 14 bases between them. The germline V gene encodes CDR1 SNHLY and CDR2 FYNNEI. The CDR3 coding sequence is TGTGCCAGCAGTGAAGGGATTCGTGTAATTACTGAAGCTTTCTTT. Translating it yields CASSEGIRVITEAFF.